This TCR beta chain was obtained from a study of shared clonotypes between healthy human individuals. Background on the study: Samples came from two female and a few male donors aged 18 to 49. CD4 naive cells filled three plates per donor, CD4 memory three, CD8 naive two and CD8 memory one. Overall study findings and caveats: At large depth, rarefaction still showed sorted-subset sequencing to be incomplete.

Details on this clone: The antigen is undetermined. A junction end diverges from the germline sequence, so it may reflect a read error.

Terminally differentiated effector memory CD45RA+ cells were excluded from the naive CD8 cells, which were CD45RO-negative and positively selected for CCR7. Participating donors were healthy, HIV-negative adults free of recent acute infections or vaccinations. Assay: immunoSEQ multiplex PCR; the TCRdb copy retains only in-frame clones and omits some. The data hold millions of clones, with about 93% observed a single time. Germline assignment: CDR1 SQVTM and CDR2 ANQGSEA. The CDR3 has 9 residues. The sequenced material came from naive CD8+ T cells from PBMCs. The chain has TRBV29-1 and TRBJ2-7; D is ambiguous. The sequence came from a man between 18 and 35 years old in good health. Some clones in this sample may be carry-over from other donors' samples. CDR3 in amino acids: CSVGKFRDF. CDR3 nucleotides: TGCAGCGTTGGGAAGTTTCGGGACTTC.